This T cell receptor (beta chain) was observed in a study of cytomegalovirus exposure and HLA in healthy donors. The primer mix had 60 Vbeta and 13 Jbeta primers. Sequencing was performed with immunoSEQ multiplex PCR; in TCRdb, only in-frame clones are kept and a portion is missing. The data show some 150,000 clones, about 79% seen once. Study-level results: With further analysis later on, most CMV-associated TCR beta chains appeared HLA-restricted. The authors later found TCR association rates varying by HLA locus, with DRB1 most and HLA-C fewest.

To note about this clone: Its matching antigen is unknown. The sample has other DNA sequences that encode this CDR3 too.

All the people who gave samples were healthy bone marrow donors. This TCR was sampled from a female donor in good health and CMV-seropositive. Material: PBMCs.

CDR3 protein: CAWRGQSTDTQYF. The CDR3 DNA reads TGTGCCTGGAGGGGGCAGAGCACAGATACGCAGTATTTT. This chain connects TRBV30 to TRBJ2-3; maybe TRBD1 (5 bases). The germline V gene has CDR1 GTSNPN and CDR2 SVGIG (reference sequence). The germline V and J ends were trimmed by 3 bases and 0 bases, with 7 bases remaining between them. This CDR3 region has 13 residues.